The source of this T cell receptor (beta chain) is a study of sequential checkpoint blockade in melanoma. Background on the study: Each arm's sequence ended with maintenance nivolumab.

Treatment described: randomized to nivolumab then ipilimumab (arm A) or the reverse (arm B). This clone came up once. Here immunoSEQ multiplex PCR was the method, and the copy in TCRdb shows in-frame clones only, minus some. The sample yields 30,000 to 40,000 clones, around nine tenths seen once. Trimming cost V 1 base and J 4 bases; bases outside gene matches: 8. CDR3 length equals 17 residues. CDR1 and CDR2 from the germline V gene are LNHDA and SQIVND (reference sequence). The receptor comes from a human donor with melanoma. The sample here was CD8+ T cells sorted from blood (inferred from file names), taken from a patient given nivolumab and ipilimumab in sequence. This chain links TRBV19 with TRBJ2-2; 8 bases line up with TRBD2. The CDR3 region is CASSIGFGLAGTGELFF. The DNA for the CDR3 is TGTGCCAGTAGTATAGGGTTTGGACTAGCCGGCACCGGGGAGCTGTTTTTT.